This T cell receptor (beta chain) was captured by sequencing in a study of blood T cell repertoires in COVID-19. Study-level background: The United States, Italy and Spain provided the acute and convalescent COVID-19 samples.

Assay: immunoSEQ multiplex PCR; the TCRdb copy retains only in-frame clones and omits some. Of about 380,000 clones in the sample, 88% were seen once. Germline values: CDR1 KGHSH, CDR2 LQKENI. The ends lost 3 bases at V and 0 bases at J; junction bases unmatched: 10. CDR3 size: 18 residues. Participants were placed into cohorts based on the clinical history they reported. Symptom resolution, clearance, or two negative PCRs marked the recovered donors of Cohort 3. The rearrangement joins TRBV18 to TRBJ2-5, with 10 positions matching TRBD1. The TCR sequence derives from a woman aged 18 to 35 who had recovered from COVID-19. The sample taken for sequencing was PBMCs or T cells enriched from blood (not recorded which). The DNA for the CDR3 is TGTGCCAGCTCACCGATCCGGGACAGGGGAAGGTACCAAGAGACCCAGTACTTC. It codes for CASSPIRDRGRYQETQYF.